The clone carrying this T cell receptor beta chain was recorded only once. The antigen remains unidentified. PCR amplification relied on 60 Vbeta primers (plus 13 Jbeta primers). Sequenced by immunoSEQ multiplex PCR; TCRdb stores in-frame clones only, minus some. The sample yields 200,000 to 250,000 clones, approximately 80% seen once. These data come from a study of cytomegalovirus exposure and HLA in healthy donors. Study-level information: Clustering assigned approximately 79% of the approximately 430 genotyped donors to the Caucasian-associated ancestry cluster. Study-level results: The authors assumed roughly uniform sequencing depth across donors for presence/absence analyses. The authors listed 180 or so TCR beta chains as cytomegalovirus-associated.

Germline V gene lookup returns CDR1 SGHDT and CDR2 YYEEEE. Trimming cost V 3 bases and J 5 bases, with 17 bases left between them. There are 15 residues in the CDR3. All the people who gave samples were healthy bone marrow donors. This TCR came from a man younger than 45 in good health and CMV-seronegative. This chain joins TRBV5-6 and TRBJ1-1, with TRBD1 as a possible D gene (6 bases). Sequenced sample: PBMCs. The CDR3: CASSSPGQLGTEAFF. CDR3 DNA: TGTGCCAGCAGCTCCCCCGGACAGCTAGGGACTGAAGCTTTCTTT.